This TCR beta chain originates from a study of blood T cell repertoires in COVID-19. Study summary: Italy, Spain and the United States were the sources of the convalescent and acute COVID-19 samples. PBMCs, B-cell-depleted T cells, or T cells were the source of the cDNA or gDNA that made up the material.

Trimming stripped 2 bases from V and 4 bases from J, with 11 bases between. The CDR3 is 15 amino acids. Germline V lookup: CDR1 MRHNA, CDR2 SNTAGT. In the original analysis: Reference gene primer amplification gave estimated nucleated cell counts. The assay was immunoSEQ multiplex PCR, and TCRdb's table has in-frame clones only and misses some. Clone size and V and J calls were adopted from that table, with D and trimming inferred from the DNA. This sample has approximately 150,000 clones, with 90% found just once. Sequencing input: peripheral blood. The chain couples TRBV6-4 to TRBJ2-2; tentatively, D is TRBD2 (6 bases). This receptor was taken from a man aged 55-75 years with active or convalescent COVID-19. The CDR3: CASSDEMGGTGELFF. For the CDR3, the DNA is TGTGCCAGCAGTGACGAAATGGGGGGCACCGGGGAGCTGTTTTTT.